These T cell receptor beta chains were read from a single sample in a study of cytomegalovirus exposure and HLA in healthy donors. The data were produced by immunoSEQ multiplex PCR, yet TCRdb's version contains in-frame clones alone and is incomplete. The top ten hold about 7.5% of the sample, which has about 110,000 clones, just over 75% seen once. The sequencing sample was made of PBMCs. The receptors shown here come from a middle-aged man in good health and CMV-seropositive. The CDR3 runs from the conserved cysteine through the conserved F or W. A D gene is named only where the DNA matches it firmly. For some rows the clone size is stated as once, few or many, or as a class when expanded; others skip it.

d_gene	abundance	v_gene	j_gene	CDR3aa	CDR3nt
TRBD2	NA	TRBV13	TRBJ2-5	CASSPRGSGRAGETQYF	TGTGCCAGCAGCCCCCGGGGTAGCGGGAGGGCCGGGGAGACCCAGTACTTC
TRBD2	NA	TRBV11-2	TRBJ2-1	CASSSFKAGGYNEQFF	TGTGCCAGCAGCTCGTTTAAAGCGGGGGGATACAATGAGCAGTTCTTC
NA	NA	TRBV28	TRBJ2-7	CASSLLRQSHEQYF	TGTGCCAGCAGTTTATTGCGACAGTCCCACGAGCAGTACTTC
NA	NA	TRBV4-2	TRBJ1-2	CASSQDGGPGGYTF	TGTGCCAGCAGCCAAGACGGGGGGCCTGGCGGCTACACCTTC
NA	NA	TRBV7-2	TRBJ2-7	CASSPSSSYSLEQYF	TGTGCCAGCAGCCCGAGCTCATCATATTCCTTGGAGCAGTACTTC
NA	NA	TRBV7-3	TRBJ1-2	CASSQNRQNGYTF	TGTGCCAGCAGCCAGAACCGACAGAATGGCTACACCTTC
TRBD1	NA	TRBV28	TRBJ2-7	CASSSSGTDAYEQYF	TGTGCCAGCAGTTCATCCGGGACAGATGCCTACGAGCAGTACTTC
NA	NA	TRBV11-2	TRBJ2-7	CASSSGVGEQYF	TGTGCCAGCAGCTCCGGGGTGGGCGAGCAGTACTTC
NA	few	TRBV28	TRBJ1-2	CASSLREPGYTF	TGTGCCAGCAGTTTGAGGGAACCCGGCTACACCTTC
NA	NA	TRBV6-6	TRBJ1-5	CASEISGKQPQHF	TGTGCCAGCGAAATATCGGGGAAACAGCCCCAGCATTTT
TRBD2	NA	TRBV4-2	TRBJ2-7	CASSQDLAGGREQYF	TGTGCCAGCAGCCAAGATTTAGCGGGGGGCAGAGAGCAGTACTTC
TRBD1	NA	TRBV7-2	TRBJ2-1	CASSLEPRQGSLFF	TGTGCCAGCAGCTTAGAGCCCCGACAGGGCTCCCTATTCTTC
NA	NA	TRBV15	TRBJ2-1	CATSRESYRGGEEFF	TGTGCCACCAGCAGAGAGTCTTATAGGGGGGGAGAGGAGTTCTTC
TRBD2	NA	TRBV5-5	TRBJ2-7	CASSLGLAGGSSYEQYF	TGTGCCAGCAGCCTGGGACTAGCGGGAGGGAGCTCCTACGAGCAGTACTTC
NA	NA	TRBV19	TRBJ1-2	CASSPPNGPGYTF	TGTGCCAGTAGTCCTCCAAACGGTCCTGGCTACACCTTC
TRBD1	NA	TRBV6-6	TRBJ2-3	CASTRDRGSSTDTQYF	TGTGCCAGCACCAGAGACAGGGGGTCCTCCACAGATACGCAGTATTTT
NA	NA	TRBV25-1	TRBJ1-1	CASSLGGSTEAFF	TGTGCCAGCAGCCTGGGGGGGAGCACTGAAGCTTTCTTT
NA	NA	TRBV29-1	TRBJ2-4	CSVEGGAKNIQYF	TGCAGCGTTGAGGGGGGAGCCAAAAACATTCAGTACTTC
NA	NA	TRBV19	TRBJ1-1	CASSTLTGNTEAFF	TGTGCCAGTAGTACCCTGACAGGGAACACTGAAGCTTTCTTT
NA	NA	TRBV5-6	TRBJ2-5	CASSPGLNQETQYF	TGTGCCAGCAGCCCGGGACTCAACCAAGAGACCCAGTACTTC
TRBD1	once	TRBV7-2	TRBJ1-5	CASSPGQGMRQPQHF	TGTGCCAGCAGCCCCGGACAGGGAATGAGGCAGCCCCAGCATTTT
NA	NA	TRBV10-3	TRBJ1-5	CAISVGHNQPQHF	TGTGCCATCAGTGTAGGACACAATCAGCCCCAGCATTTT
TRBD1	NA	TRBV2	TRBJ2-2	CASSEKGQGTGGELFF	TGTGCCAGCAGTGAAAAGGGACAGGGTACGGGCGGGGAGCTGTTTTTT
TRBD1	few	TRBV6-6	TRBJ1-3	CASSYGQGATGNTIYF	TGTGCCAGCAGTTATGGACAGGGGGCAACGGGAAACACCATATATTTT
TRBD1	NA	TRBV10-1	TRBJ2-1	CASSPDRGNYNEQFF	TGCGCCAGCAGTCCCGACAGGGGAAACTACAATGAGCAGTTCTTC
TRBD1	once	TRBV15	TRBJ1-6	CATSRVRTGVDSPLHF	TGTGCCACCAGCAGAGTACGGACAGGGGTTGATTCACCCCTCCACTTT
NA	NA	TRBV7-8	TRBJ1-4	CASSTHRNEKLFF	TGTGCCAGCAGCACCCACAGGAATGAAAAACTGTTTTTT
NA	NA	TRBV6-6	TRBJ2-5	CASSYGGLGETQYF	TGTGCCAGCAGTTATGGGGGCTTGGGAGAGACCCAGTACTTC
NA	NA	TRBV18	TRBJ1-1	CASSRQPNTEAFF	TGTGCCAGCTCAAGACAGCCAAACACTGAAGCTTTCTTT
NA	NA	TRBV11-2	TRBJ2-5	CASTRGGGRETQYF	TGTGCCAGCACACGAGGGGGAGGGAGAGAGACCCAGTACTTC
NA	NA	TRBV2	TRBJ2-1	CASSVGGATGNEQFF	TGTGCCAGCAGTGTTGGGGGGGCTACTGGGAATGAGCAGTTCTTC
NA	NA	TRBV10-3	TRBJ2-3	CAIMAGTDTQYF	TGTGCCATCATGGCAGGGACAGATACGCAGTATTTT
NA	few	TRBV7-3	TRBJ1-1	CASSAPGVGEAFF	TGTGCCAGCAGCGCGCCGGGGGTCGGTGAAGCTTTCTTT
NA	NA	TRBV28	TRBJ1-4	CASVEGTANEKLFF	TGTGCCAGCGTCGAGGGCACGGCCAATGAAAAACTGTTTTTT
NA	NA	TRBV7-9	TRBJ2-5	CASSAKETQYF	TGTGCCAGCAGCGCTAAAGAGACCCAGTACTTC
NA	NA	TRBV5-4	TRBJ1-2	CASSLAQQTYGYTF	TGTGCCAGCAGCTTGGCACAGCAGACGTATGGCTACACCTTC
NA	NA	TRBV11-1	TRBJ1-1	CASSSGEITEAFF	TGTGCCAGCAGTTCAGGGGAGATCACTGAAGCTTTCTTT
TRBD1	NA	TRBV28	TRBJ1-2	CASSSLRRTGGYGYTF	TGTGCCAGCAGTTCACTCAGGAGGACAGGGGGCTATGGCTACACCTTC
TRBD2	once	TRBV7-8	TRBJ2-1	CASSLQASGYNEQFF	TGTGCCAGCAGCTTACAGGCTAGCGGATACAATGAGCAGTTCTTC
NA	NA	TRBV19	TRBJ2-7	CASKGGASYEQYF	TGTGCCAGTAAAGGGGGGGCCTCCTACGAGCAGTACTTC
NA	NA	TRBV5-5	TRBJ2-1	CASSLEPTGEVYNEQFF	TGTGCCAGCAGCTTGGAGCCTACGGGAGAGGTATACAATGAGCAGTTCTTC
TRBD2	NA	TRBV9	TRBJ2-5	CASSSSTSGRETQYF	TGTGCCAGCAGCTCCTCGACTAGCGGGAGGGAGACCCAGTACTTC
NA	NA	TRBV7-2	TRBJ1-5	CASNSRAGSNQPQHF	TGTGCCAGCAACTCCCGGGCGGGTAGCAATCAGCCCCAGCATTTT
TRBD2	few	TRBV7-2	TRBJ2-5	CASSLGLAEETQYF	TGTGCCAGCAGCTTGGGACTAGCGGAAGAGACCCAGTACTTC
TRBD2	NA	TRBV7-9	TRBJ2-7	CASSSSTSGGLTYEQYF	TGTGCCAGCAGCTCCTCGACTAGCGGGGGGCTTACCTACGAGCAGTACTTC
TRBD1	once	TRBV7-2	TRBJ1-6	CASSSNRGSYNSPLHF	TGTGCCAGCAGCTCTAACAGGGGGTCCTATAATTCACCCCTCCACTTT
NA	NA	TRBV7-7	TRBJ2-1	CASSFGPGAYNEQFF	NA
TRBD1	NA	TRBV5-5	TRBJ1-6	CASSRDRVRNSPLHF	TGTGCCAGCAGTCGAGACAGGGTGAGGAATTCACCCCTCCACTTT
TRBD1	NA	TRBV9	TRBJ1-4	CASSVAQGAPNEKLFF	TGTGCCAGCAGCGTGGCGCAGGGGGCGCCGAATGAAAAACTGTTTTTT
TRBD1	NA	TRBV4-1	TRBJ2-3	CASSQGDRETDTQYF	TGCGCCAGCAGCCAAGGGGACAGGGAAACAGATACGCAGTATTTT
TRBD1	few	TRBV11-2	TRBJ2-1	CASSFQGQGNNEQFF	TGTGCCAGCAGCTTTCAAGGACAGGGAAACAATGAGCAGTTCTTC
NA	few	TRBV19	TRBJ1-2	CASSISGGLSGYTF	TGTGCCAGTAGTATTTCGGGGGGGTTGTCTGGCTACACCTTC
TRBD2	NA	TRBV7-9	TRBJ2-3	CASSLNAGGSADTQYF	TGTGCCAGCAGCTTAAATGCGGGAGGGAGCGCAGATACGCAGTATTTT
TRBD2	NA	TRBV4-1	TRBJ2-3	CASKVAGSDTQYF	TGCGCCAGCAAAGTAGCGGGGAGTGATACGCAGTATTTT
TRBD2	NA	TRBV28	TRBJ2-7	CASSLGLVTYEQYF	TGTGCCAGCAGTTTGGGACTAGTTACCTACGAGCAGTACTTC
TRBD2	NA	TRBV5-8	TRBJ2-1	CASSLRTRANEQFF	TGTGCCAGCAGCCTCCGGACTAGGGCAAATGAGCAGTTCTTC
TRBD2	NA	TRBV5-1	TRBJ2-7	CASSLELAGGSYEQYF	TGCGCCAGCAGCTTGGAACTAGCGGGAGGGTCCTACGAGCAGTACTTC
TRBD1	NA	TRBV6-5	TRBJ2-4	CASSYSGQLAKNSQYF	TGTGCCAGCAGTTACTCGGGACAGCTAGCCAAAAACAGTCAGTACTTC
TRBD2	NA	TRBV6-1	TRBJ2-7	CASSPAGGRYEQYF	TGTGCCAGCAGCCCTGCGGGGGGACGGTACGAGCAGTACTTC